The clone carrying this T cell receptor beta chain was counted many times. Its target is unknown. Some clones are missing from TCRdb's copy, which holds only in-frame ones; the method was immunoSEQ multiplex PCR. The sample shows 110,000 to 150,000 clones, approximately 80% of them seen only once. This sample is drawn from a study of cytotoxic CD8 clonotypes in ibrutinib-treated CLL. Study details: Of a cohort that held 11 to 12 relapsed/refractory and around 14 treatment-naive patients, 17 to 18 were IGHV unmutated.

This CDR3 comprises 14 residues. CDR1 is SNHLY, CDR2 FYNNEI, per germline. V lost 6 bases to trimming and J lost 5 bases; unmatched junction nucleotides: 5. Study-wide findings and caveats: Few clonotypes were public, and these shrank or held steady under treatment. For progressing versus sustained-remission patients, sampling times were not the same.

The receptor comes from a human donor with chronic lymphocytic leukemia. The chain employs TRBV2 and TRBJ2-3; TRBD1 agrees at 10 bases. The sequences come from PBMCs, collected after 24 months of ibrutinib treatment. The CDR3 reads CASRRQGALDTQYF. Here the CDR3 DNA reads TGTGCCAGCAGGAGACAGGGGGCATTAGATACGCAGTATTTT. The variable domain in full, with the rest retrieved from reference TRBV2 and TRBJ2-3, is EPEVTQTPSHQVTQMGQEVILRCVPISNHLYFYWYRQILGQKVEFLVSFYNNEISEKSEIFDDQFSVERPDGSNFTLKIRSTKLEDSAMYFCASRRQGALDTQYFGPGTRLTVL.